This entry lists 17 T cell receptor beta chains sequenced from one sample in a study of beta chain features in type 1 diabetes (dated by TCRdb to the late 2010s). Libraries came from the immunoSEQ multiplex PCR assay. The entire isolated RNA was reverse transcribed using the High Capacity cDNA Reverse Transcription Kit, and thus expressed TCRB transcripts were sequenced. Sourced from immuneACCESS, this table was stored by TCRdb with only in-frame sequences that have V and J called. A share of the clones is absent; for the studies checked, an unresolved V gene accounts for under half, and the remainder has no known explanation. Within this sample are about 130,000 clones, with 9.2% of them counted one time only. The ten largest make up approximately 0.68% of the sample. The sample taken for sequencing was central memory CD4+ T cells from blood. The receptors originated from a man between 18 and 35 years old in good health.

The V call is TRBV7-2, the J call TRBJ1-2; 7 positions agree with TRBD1. Germline V gene sequence: CDR1 SGHTA, CDR2 FQGNSA. Trimming removed 5 bases from V and 3 bases from J; junction bases left unmatched: 6. The CDR3 totals 14 residues. CDR3 amino acids: CASSIGTEHYGYTF. As DNA, the CDR3 is TGTGCCAGCAGCATAGGGACAGAGCACTATGGCTACACCTTC.

The genes are TRBV20-1 and TRBJ1-4; D gene ambiguous. The V and J ends lost 6 bases and 6 bases respectively, with 8 bases between them. This CDR3 contains 11 residues. Germline V CDR1 and CDR2: DFQATT, SNEGSKA (reference sequence). This CDR3 is CSAQRHEKLFF. The CDR3 coding sequence is TGCAGTGCCCAGCGACATGAAAAACTGTTTTTT.

V gene TRBV9 combines with J gene TRBJ2-1, with 7 bases identical to TRBD2. Germline CDR1 and CDR2: SGDLS and YYNGEE. The CDR3 runs 16 residues. V was clipped by 4 bases and J by 4 bases; unmatched bases: 11. DNA for the CDR3: TGTGCCAGCAGCCCCGGAGGTGCGGGGGAGTACAATGAGCAGTTCTTC. Translated: CASSPGGAGEYNEQFF.

The genes are TRBV10-3 and TRBJ2-5; D possibly corresponds to TRBD1 (6 bases). The CDR3 totals 14 residues. Germline values: CDR1 ENHRY, CDR2 SYGVKD. V dropped 7 bases and J dropped 4 bases, with 16 bases sitting between them. CDR3 residues: CAIIGEGVGETQYF. In nucleotides, the CDR3 is TGTGCCATCATAGGAGAGGGGGTGGGAGAGACCCAGTACTTC.

This clone occurred a few times. The V and J genes are TRBV10-3 and TRBJ2-1, with 9 positions matching TRBD1. The J segment lost 9 bases and the V segment lost 3 bases, leaving 6 bases of the junction unmatched. Germline CDR1 and CDR2: ENHRY and SYGVKD. The CDR3 consists of 14 residues. The CDR3 region is CAISDGTGRGEQFF. In DNA, the CDR3 is TGTGCCATCAGTGATGGGACAGGGCGCGGTGAGCAGTTCTTC.

This sequence joins TRBV4-2 and TRBJ2-3, with 7 bases aligning to TRBD2. The germline CDR1 and CDR2 sequences are LGHNA and YNFKEQ. Germline trimming cut 0 bases from V and 6 bases from J; bases unmatched to any gene: 12. This CDR3 region has 17 residues. CDR3 sequence reads: CASSQDVSTSPSDTQYF. CDR3 sequence (DNA): TGTGCCAGCAGCCAAGATGTTTCGACTAGCCCTTCCGATACGCAGTATTTT.

V and J are TRBV11-2 and TRBJ2-1, with 9 bases that match TRBD2. The CDR3 consists of 16 residues. Losses at the gene ends were 1 base for V and 6 bases for J; bases not matched to a gene: 7. Germline CDR1 is SGHAT and CDR2 is FQNNGV. CDR3 sequence: CASSLAGTSSRNEQFF. The CDR3 bases are TGTGCCAGCAGCTTAGCTGGGACTAGCTCGCGCAATGAGCAGTTCTTC. Combining the CDR3 with reference TRBV11-2 and TRBJ2-1 gives the whole variable domain EAGVAQSPRYKIIEKRQSVAFWCNPISGHATLYWYQQILGQGPKLLIQFQNNGVVDDSQLPKDRFSAERLKGVDSTLKIQPAKLEDSAVYLCASSLAGTSSRNEQFFGPGTRLTVL.

The chain is built from TRBV19 and TRBJ2-7; 10 bases match TRBD1. Germline assignment: CDR1 LNHDA and CDR2 SQIVND (reference sequence). The CDR3 has 15 residues. V lost 5 bases to trimming and J lost 4 bases; unmatched junction nucleotides: 8. This CDR3 is CASSHPGQGQYEQYF. The CDR3 bases are TGTGCCAGTAGTCACCCGGGACAGGGGCAATACGAGCAGTACTTC.

The chain recombines TRBV4-3 with TRBJ2-7; D not certain. CDR1 is LGHNA, CDR2 YSLEER, per germline. CDR3 size: 15 residues. V was pared by 4 bases and J by 3 bases, with 16 bases between. This CDR3 reads CASSPDFQIHYEQYF. The CDR3 DNA follows: TGCGCCAGCAGCCCAGACTTTCAGATTCACTACGAGCAGTACTTC.

This clone was found many times. This rearrangement joins TRBV4-3 to TRBJ2-5, with 8 nucleotides matching TRBD2. This CDR3 has 16 residues. Per germline, CDR1 LGHNA and CDR2 YSLEER. Trimming removed 0 bases from V and 7 bases from J; junction bases left unmatched: 10. The chain's CDR3 is CASSQDVASGSGTQYF. The CDR3, as DNA: TGCGCCAGCAGCCAAGATGTGGCTAGCGGGTCGGGGACCCAGTACTTC.

The chain carries TRBV5-6 and TRBJ2-6; 9 bases line up with TRBD1. V was pared by 0 bases and J by 3 bases, with 7 bases of the junction left unmatched. Per the germline V gene, CDR1 is SGHDT and CDR2 is YYEEEE. This CDR3 has 18 amino acids. CDR3 DNA sequence: TGTGCCAGCAGCTTGGACAGGGGGCCTGGCGTTGGGGCCAACGTCCTGACTTTC. It codes for CASSLDRGPGVGANVLTF. The full variable domain, rest sourced from reference TRBV5-6 and TRBJ2-6, is DAGVTQSPTHLIKTRGQQVTLRCSPKSGHDTVSWYQQALGQGPQFIFQYYEEEERQRGNFPDRFSGHQFPNYSSELNVNALLLGDSALYLCASSLDRGPGVGANVLTFGAGSRLTVL.

The chain carries TRBV18 and TRBJ2-7; D is unclear. V was shortened by 6 bases and J by 6 bases, with 15 bases between the two germline ends. Germline lookup yields CDR1 KGHSH and CDR2 LQKENI. This CDR3 is 13 amino acids long. CDR3 amino acids: CASSPAAISEQYF. The CDR3 DNA reads as TGTGCCAGCTCCCCCGCGGCTATAAGCGAGCAGTACTTC.

J is TRBJ1-4 and V is TRBV6-6, with D possibly being TRBD1 (6 bases). Between the trimmed V and J ends, which lost 6 bases and 7 bases, there was a span of 15 bases. The CDR3 totals 14 residues. Germline V lookup: CDR1 MNHNY, CDR2 SVGAGI (reference sequence). In DNA form, the CDR3 reads TGTGCCAGCAGGCGAGGGGGGGCCGGTGAAAAACTGTTTTTT. The encoded protein is CASRRGGAGEKLFF.

The sample holds many counts of this clone. The rearrangement joins TRBV7-9 to TRBJ2-4; no clear D gene. The CDR3 loop spans 15 amino acids. Per the germline V gene, CDR1 is SEHNR and CDR2 is FQNEAQ (reference sequence). V lost 0 bases to trimming and J lost 0 bases, with 6 bases between them. The CDR3 loop is CASSLAQIAKNIQYF. The CDR3 DNA reads as TGTGCCAGCAGCTTAGCGCAGATAGCCAAAAACATTCAGTACTTC.

V is TRBV4-1 and J is TRBJ1-2; 8 positions match TRBD1. Unmatched junction bases numbered 10, after V lost 6 bases and J lost 7 bases. Germline V gives CDR1 MGHRA, CDR2 YSYEKL. CDR3 length: 14 residues. CDR3 sequence: CASSDTGGAFGYTF. CDR3 nucleotides: TGCGCCAGCAGTGACACAGGGGGGGCTTTTGGCTACACCTTC.

V gene TRBV29-1 combines with J gene TRBJ2-5; D is perhaps TRBD2 (6 bases). The CDR3 spans 13 residues. The V gene lost 7 bases and the J gene lost 4 bases, with 16 bases spanning the gap. The germline V gene has CDR1 SQVTM and CDR2 ANQGSEA. The CDR3 DNA is TGCAGCGACCTTAATAGCGGCGGAGAGACCCAGTACTTC. Translation gives CSDLNSGGETQYF.

This clone was detected a few times. The chain carries TRBV7-2 and TRBJ2-1, with TRBD1 matching over 12 bases. The germline CDR1 and CDR2 sequences are SGHTA and FQGNSA. The CDR3 loop spans 15 amino acids. V dropped 5 bases and J dropped 10; count of bases not matched to a gene: 9. The CDR3 DNA is TGTGCCAGCAGCGTGTGGGGACAGGGGGCAGGAGAGCAGTTCTTC. Residues: CASSVWGQGAGEQFF.